Shown below are 10 T cell receptor beta chains from a single sample sequenced in a study of shared clonotypes between healthy human individuals. Produced via immunoSEQ multiplex PCR; TCRdb's table is partial and in-frame only. The repertoire consists of 2,500,000 or so clones, with just under 95% occurring once and the leading ten covering approximately 0.41%. Source material: naive CD4+ T cells from PBMCs. Subset indicated: CD45RA+ positively selected. These receptors were collected from a man aged 18 to 35 in good health. Some clones in this sample may be carry-over from other donors' samples.

The chain uses TRBV5-1 and TRBJ2-3; the match to TRBD1 covers 8 bases. The CDR3 is 14 amino acids. The germline CDR1 and CDR2 sequences are SGHRS and YFSETQ. J was trimmed by 3 bases and V by 4 bases; bases with no gene match: 4. Written as DNA, the CDR3 is TGCGCCAGCAGCGCGGGACAGGAGACAGATACGCAGTATTTT. Its protein product is CASSAGQETDTQYF.

The chain joins TRBV7-9 to TRBJ2-7; D might be TRBD2 (5 bases). The V and J ends lost 4 bases and 7 bases respectively, with 14 bases between them. The germline gives CDR1 SEHNR, CDR2 FQNEAQ (reference sequence). The CDR3 has 13 amino acids. CDR3 protein: CASSSFGEREQYF. The CDR3 nucleotides read TGTGCCAGCAGCTCCTTTGGGGAGAGGGAGCAGTACTTC.

The chain has TRBV7-2 and TRBJ1-2; D is uncertain. The CDR3 is 13 amino acids. The germline CDR1 and CDR2 sequences are SGHTA and FQGNSA. V shed 5 bases and J shed 4 bases, with 11 bases lying between them. Here the CDR3 reads CASSPADIYGYTF. The CDR3 bases are TGTGCCAGCAGCCCGGCAGACATCTATGGCTACACCTTC.

This chain uses TRBV5-1 with TRBJ2-7, with unresolved D. The CDR3 extends over 14 amino acids. V shed 0 bases and J shed 3 bases, with 10 bases lying between them. Germline loops: CDR1 SGHRS, CDR2 YFSETQ. The DNA for the CDR3 is TGCGCCAGCAGCTTGGACGTGCCCAACTACGAGCAGTACTTC. This encodes CASSLDVPNYEQYF.

V and J are TRBV5-4 and TRBJ2-1; 11 bases line up with TRBD2. Germline CDR1 and CDR2: SGHNT and YYREEE (reference sequence). The CDR3 sequence is 17 residues long. Germline trimming cut 2 bases from V and 7 bases from J; bases unmatched to any gene: 11. This chain's CDR3 is CASSFPRLSGRGNEQFF. The CDR3 region has the DNA TGTGCCAGCAGCTTCCCCCGTCTTAGCGGGAGGGGGAATGAGCAGTTCTTC.

The chain employs TRBV6-1 and TRBJ2-1; D is uncertain. Germline assignment: CDR1 MNHNS and CDR2 SASEGT. The V gene lost 1 base and the J gene lost 7 bases, with 5 bases spanning the gap. This CDR3 is 12 amino acids long. The CDR3 bases are TGTGCCAGCAGTGAAGTATCAAATGAGCAGTTCTTC. Translating gives CASSEVSNEQFF.

As to this clone: The same CDR3 also results from other DNA sequences found in this sample. The J gene is TRBJ2-3, the V gene TRBV6-5; D is uncertain. This CDR3 region has 13 residues. Trimming took off 0 bases at V and 6 bases at J, with 7 bases between the two ends. Germline loops: CDR1 MNHEY, CDR2 SVGAGI. CDR3 DNA sequence: TGTGCCAGCAGTTACTCGACTGGGGATACGCAGTATTTT. It codes for CASSYSTGDTQYF.

The chain employs TRBV28 and TRBJ1-2, with 8 bases identical to TRBD1. Unmatched junction bases numbered 6, after V lost 2 bases and J lost 1 base. CDR3 length: 16 amino acids. CDR1 is MDHEN, CDR2 SYDVKM, per germline. The CDR3 DNA reads as TGTGCCAGCAGTTTAGGGACAGGTGCTTATAACTATGGCTACACCTTC. It codes for CASSLGTGAYNYGYTF.

This clone was picked up one time. The chain couples TRBV6-1 to TRBJ1-2, with 8 bases aligning to TRBD1. The V segment lost 3 bases and the J segment 7 bases; nucleotides outside the gene matches: 7. From germline, CDR1 is MNHNS and CDR2 SASEGT. The CDR3 has 14 residues. The CDR3 DNA reads as TGTGCCAGCAGTGAGGGACAGGCAAGGCGTGGCTACACCTTC. Amino acid sequence: CASSEGQARRGYTF.

As regards this clone: Other DNA sequences in this specimen translate into the identical CDR3. J is TRBJ2-1 and V is TRBV5-1; the D is unclear. CDR3 length: 15 residues. Germline CDR1 is SGHRS and CDR2 is YFSETQ. V was cut by 0 bases and J by 0 bases, with 7 bases left in between. The CDR3 DNA reads as TGCGCCAGCAGCTTGGCCTCGAGCTCCTACAATGAGCAGTTCTTC. Translation: CASSLASSSYNEQFF.